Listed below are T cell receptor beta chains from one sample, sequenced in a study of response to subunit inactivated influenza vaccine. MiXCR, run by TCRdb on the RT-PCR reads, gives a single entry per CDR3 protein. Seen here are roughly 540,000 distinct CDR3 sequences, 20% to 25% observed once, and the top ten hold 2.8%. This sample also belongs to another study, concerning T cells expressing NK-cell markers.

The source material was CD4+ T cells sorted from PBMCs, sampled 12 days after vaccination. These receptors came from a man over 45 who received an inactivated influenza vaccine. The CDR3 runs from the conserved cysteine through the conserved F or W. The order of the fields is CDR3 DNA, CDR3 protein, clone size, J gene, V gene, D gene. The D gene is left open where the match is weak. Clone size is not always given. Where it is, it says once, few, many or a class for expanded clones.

DNA: TGCAGCGTTGCAGACATGGGGAATGAGCAGTTCTTC; CDR3: CSVADMGNEQFF; size: .; J: TRBJ2-1; V: TRBV29-1; D: .
DNA: TGCAGTGCTAGAGAGGAAGCGGGCAGCGGTAATGAGCAGTTCTTC; CDR3: CSAREEAGSGNEQFF; size: few; J: TRBJ2-1; V: TRBV20-1; D: .
DNA: TGTGCCAGCAGTCAGGGTAGTTTTGGAAACACCATATATTTT; CDR3: CASSQGSFGNTIYF; size: .; J: TRBJ1-3; V: TRBV28; D: .
DNA: TGCGCCAGCAGCTCGGACAGGAGCGGGACGTCCTACGAGCAGTACTTC; CDR3: CASSSDRSGTSYEQYF; size: few; J: TRBJ2-7; V: TRBV5-1; D: .
DNA: TGCAGTGCTAGAGATGGGCAGCGACTAGCGGGCCCCGAGCAGTACTTC; CDR3: CSARDGQRLAGPEQYF; size: few; J: TRBJ2-7; V: TRBV20-1; D: TRBD2
DNA: TGTGCCAGCAGCCGCGACAGCATAAGCGAGCAGTACTTC; CDR3: CASSRDSISEQYF; size: .; J: TRBJ2-7; V: TRBV3-1; D: .
DNA: TGTGCCAGCAGCACCGGGACTAGCGGATGGGGGGAGCTGTTTTTT; CDR3: CASSTGTSGWGELFF; size: few; J: TRBJ2-2; V: TRBV6-1; D: TRBD2
DNA: TGTGCCAGCAGTCCCGGGACAGGGAACTCTGGGGCCAACGTCCTGACTTTC; CDR3: CASSPGTGNSGANVLTF; size: .; J: TRBJ2-6; V: TRBV27; D: TRBD1
DNA: TGCAGTGCCGGAGGCAAGGGCTCAATGATTCAGCCCCAGCATTTT; CDR3: CSAGGKGSMIQPQHF; size: few; J: TRBJ1-5; V: TRBV20-1; D: .
DNA: TGCAGTGCCCCTGGGACTCTACGCTCTGGCGAGCAGTACTTC; CDR3: CSAPGTLRSGEQYF; size: .; J: TRBJ2-7; V: TRBV20-1; D: .
DNA: TGTGCCAGCAGCTTCTCCGGTGACTCTGGAAACACCATATATTTT; CDR3: CASSFSGDSGNTIYF; size: many; J: TRBJ1-3; V: TRBV7-6; D: .
DNA: TGCAGTGCTCCCTCTCCGACGAGCAATCAGCCCCAGCATTTT; CDR3: CSAPSPTSNQPQHF; size: few; J: TRBJ1-5; V: TRBV20-1; D: .
DNA: TGTGCCAGCAGTTCCGGGACTAGCGGAGAAAACGAGCAGTACTTC; CDR3: CASSSGTSGENEQYF; size: .; J: TRBJ2-7; V: TRBV11-3; D: TRBD2
DNA: TGTGCCAGCAGCTTAGTGGCAGGGGAGGATTCCTACGAGCAGTACTTC; CDR3: CASSLVAGEDSYEQYF; size: .; J: TRBJ2-7; V: TRBV7-2; D: .
DNA: TGTGCCAGCAACCTCGCCTATCTATACAGGGGTCGAGGTCAGCCCCAGCATTTT; CDR3: CASNLAYLYRGRGQPQHF; size: .; J: TRBJ1-5; V: TRBV6-4; D: TRBD1
DNA: TGTGCCAGCAGCTTAGAGGGGGGCCGCCAAGAGACCCAGTACTTC; CDR3: CASSLEGGRQETQYF; size: .; J: TRBJ2-5; V: TRBV7-2; D: .
DNA: TGTGCCAGCAGTTTACATACAGGGCCGGGCGAGCAGTACTTC; CDR3: CASSLHTGPGEQYF; size: .; J: TRBJ2-7; V: TRBV12-3/TRBV12-4; D: .
DNA: TGTGCCAGCAGCTATACGAATAGCGGGAGAGGGTTCTACGAGCAGTACTTC; CDR3: CASSYTNSGRGFYEQYF; size: few; J: TRBJ2-7; V: TRBV6-9; D: TRBD2
DNA: TGTGCCACCAGCCGGGCGGTCGGGGGTGAAGCTTTCTTT; CDR3: CATSRAVGGEAFF; size: few; J: TRBJ1-1; V: TRBV15; D: .
DNA: TGCAGTGCTCCGGGGACAGGGGAACTTACGCAGTATTTT; CDR3: CSAPGTGELTQYF; size: .; J: TRBJ2-3; V: TRBV20-1; D: TRBD1
DNA: TGCGCCAGCAGTCCCGATCGGGACAGGGAAGCTTTCTTT; CDR3: CASSPDRDREAFF; size: .; J: TRBJ1-1; V: TRBV10-2; D: TRBD1
DNA: TGTGCCAGCAGGGGACCCCCAAGGGGCACTGAAGCTTTCTTT; CDR3: CASRGPPRGTEAFF; size: few; J: TRBJ1-1; V: TRBV2; D: .
DNA: TGTGCCAGCGGGCGGAAAAGATACGAGCAGTACTTC; CDR3: CASGRKRYEQYF; size: .; J: TRBJ2-7; V: TRBV7-2; D: .
DNA: TGTGCCAGCAGCGTTCGGACTAGCGGGAGCAGTGAGAATGAGCAGTTCTTC; CDR3: CASSVRTSGSSENEQFF; size: .; J: TRBJ2-1; V: TRBV7-2; D: TRBD2
DNA: TGTGCCAGCGGTGGCGCGGGAGGAGTGATCTCCTACGAGCAGTACTTC; CDR3: CASGGAGGVISYEQYF; size: few; J: TRBJ2-7; V: TRBV28; D: TRBD2
DNA: TGTGCCAGCAGTGAAAGACAGGACTATGGCTACACCTTC; CDR3: CASSERQDYGYTF; size: few; J: TRBJ1-2; V: TRBV28; D: .
DNA: TGTGCCAGCAGTTCGGGGTACTCCTACGAGCAGTACTTC; CDR3: CASSSGYSYEQYF; size: few; J: TRBJ2-7; V: TRBV12-3/TRBV12-4; D: .
DNA: TGTGCCAGCAGCTCGACGGGACAGGGGGTTCAGCCCCAGCATTTT; CDR3: CASSSTGQGVQPQHF; size: few; J: TRBJ1-5; V: TRBV7-2; D: TRBD1
DNA: TGCGCCAGCAGCCAAGATCGCGGGACTAGCTACGAGCAGTACTTC; CDR3: CASSQDRGTSYEQYF; size: .; J: TRBJ2-7; V: TRBV4-3; D: TRBD2
DNA: TGTGCCACCAGTGGAAGGGACAGGGGGCTGCTAAATGAGCAGTTCTTC; CDR3: CATSGRDRGLLNEQFF; size: few; J: TRBJ2-1; V: TRBV24-1; D: TRBD1
DNA: TGTGCCAGCAGCACTAACAGGGCCATGGGCTACGAGCAGTACTTC; CDR3: CASSTNRAMGYEQYF; size: many; J: TRBJ2-7; V: TRBV11-2; D: .
DNA: TGTGCCAGCAGCTTAGGAGCGGGGGAAAAAGAGACCCAGTACTTC; CDR3: CASSLGAGEKETQYF; size: few; J: TRBJ2-5; V: TRBV7-9; D: TRBD2
DNA: TGTACCATCAGAGCGACTAGCGGGGGGACGAACACCGGGGAGCTGTTTTTT; CDR3: CTIRATSGGTNTGELFF; size: .; J: TRBJ2-2; V: TRBV10-3; D: TRBD2
DNA: TGCGCCAGCAGCTCAAGACTAGCGGGAGGGCCGCGAGAGACCCAGTACTTC; CDR3: CASSSRLAGGPRETQYF; size: .; J: TRBJ2-5; V: TRBV5-1; D: TRBD2
DNA: TGCGCCAGCGGACAGGGGACGCATTCACCCCTCCACTTT; CDR3: CASGQGTHSPLHF; size: .; J: TRBJ1-6; V: TRBV5-1; D: TRBD1
DNA: TGCGCCAGCAGCCTAGGACTAGCGGGAGGGAATGGTGAGCAGTTCTTC; CDR3: CASSLGLAGGNGEQFF; size: many; J: TRBJ2-1; V: TRBV4-3; D: TRBD2
DNA: TGCGCCAGCAGCTTGGCAGCGGGGGACTACAATGAGCAGTTCTTC; CDR3: CASSLAAGDYNEQFF; size: many; J: TRBJ2-1; V: TRBV5-1; D: TRBD2
DNA: TGTGCCAGCAGCTTATTAGGGGGGCGCATACAGACCCAGTACTTC; CDR3: CASSLLGGRIQTQYF; size: .; J: TRBJ2-5; V: TRBV7-9; D: .
DNA: TGCAGTGCTAGAGCGTCAATCGGGGCGGGCAATGAGCAGTTCTTC; CDR3: CSARASIGAGNEQFF; size: .; J: TRBJ2-1; V: TRBV20-1; D: .
DNA: TGTGCCAGCAGCACAGCGGGGGGCGAGGATACGCAGTATTTT; CDR3: CASSTAGGEDTQYF; size: .; J: TRBJ2-3; V: TRBV12-3/TRBV12-4; D: TRBD2
DNA: TGTGCCAGCAGTTTTCGGGCCCGGGATGACCACACAGATACGCAGTATTTT; CDR3: CASSFRARDDHTDTQYF; size: few; J: TRBJ2-3; V: TRBV12-3/TRBV12-4; D: .
DNA: TGTGCCACCAGTGACCGGACGACGGATGAAAAACTGTTTTTT; CDR3: CATSDRTTDEKLFF; size: .; J: TRBJ1-4; V: TRBV24-1; D: .
DNA: TGTGCCACCAGTGATCCCGAGACAGGGGCTACCCAAGAGACCCAGTACTTC; CDR3: CATSDPETGATQETQYF; size: .; J: TRBJ2-5; V: TRBV24-1; D: TRBD1
DNA: TGTGCCAGCAGTTACTTGGGCGGCCAACCCCTCCACTTT; CDR3: CASSYLGGQPLHF; size: few; J: TRBJ1-6; V: TRBV6-2/TRBV6-3; D: .
DNA: TGTGCCAGCAGTCAGGACAGGGCAAATCAGCCCCAGCATTTT; CDR3: CASSQDRANQPQHF; size: few; J: TRBJ1-5; V: TRBV12-3/TRBV12-4; D: TRBD1
DNA: TGTGCCAGCAGTGTAGACAGGGGACGCTCTAACTATGGCTACACCTTC; CDR3: CASSVDRGRSNYGYTF; size: few; J: TRBJ1-2; V: TRBV2; D: TRBD1
DNA: TGCAGTGCTAGAGATCGCAGGGGGCGGGGAGATACGCAGTATTTT; CDR3: CSARDRRGRGDTQYF; size: .; J: TRBJ2-3; V: TRBV20-1; D: TRBD1
DNA: TGCAGTGTTCGAACGCCCGTATCCTATGGCTACACCTTC; CDR3: CSVRTPVSYGYTF; size: few; J: TRBJ1-2; V: TRBV20-1; D: .
DNA: TGTGCCAGCAGTAATAGACAGGACAATGAGCAGTTCTTC; CDR3: CASSNRQDNEQFF; size: once; J: TRBJ2-1; V: TRBV6-6; D: .
DNA: TGTGCCAGTAGCCCAGGCGGGTACGAAAAACTGTTTTTT; CDR3: CASSPGGYEKLFF; size: .; J: TRBJ1-4; V: TRBV19; D: .
DNA: TGCAGCGTTGCGGCAGGGACCTGGCTGGCCAATGAGCAGTTCTTC; CDR3: CSVAAGTWLANEQFF; size: few; J: TRBJ2-1; V: TRBV29-1; D: .
DNA: TGTGCCAGCAGCCAAGATACTGACAGGGGGCAAGGCTACACCTTC; CDR3: CASSQDTDRGQGYTF; size: few; J: TRBJ1-2; V: TRBV3-1; D: TRBD1
DNA: TGTGCCAGCAGTGATAGGGCTAACTATGGCTACACCTTC; CDR3: CASSDRANYGYTF; size: few; J: TRBJ1-2; V: TRBV2; D: .
DNA: TGTGCCAGCAGCCCTCCCGGGGCCAACACAGATACGCAGTATTTT; CDR3: CASSPPGANTDTQYF; size: few; J: TRBJ2-3; V: TRBV5-5; D: .